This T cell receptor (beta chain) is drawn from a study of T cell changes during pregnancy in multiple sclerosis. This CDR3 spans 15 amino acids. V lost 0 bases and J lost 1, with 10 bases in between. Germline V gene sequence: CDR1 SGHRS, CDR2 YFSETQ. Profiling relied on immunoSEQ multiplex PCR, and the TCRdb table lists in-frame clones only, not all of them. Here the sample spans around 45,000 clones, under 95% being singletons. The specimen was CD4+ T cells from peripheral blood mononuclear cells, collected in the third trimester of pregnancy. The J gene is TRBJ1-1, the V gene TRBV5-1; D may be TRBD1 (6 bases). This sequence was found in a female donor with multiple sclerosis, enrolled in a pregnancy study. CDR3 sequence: CASSLVGAGNTEAFF. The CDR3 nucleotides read TGCGCCAGCAGCTTGGTGGGGGCAGGGAACACTGAAGCTTTCTTT.